This T cell receptor beta chain was identified during a study of T cells in localized non-small cell lung cancer. Study conclusions and caveats: Adjacent lung was found to contain a median approximately 60 of the top 100 tumor clones.

The table came from immunoSEQ multiplex PCR; TCRdb's copy has only in-frame clones and leaves some out. The sample has tens of thousands of clones, about 92% seen once. Trimming pared 0 bases from V and 3 bases from J, leaving 19 bases between. The CDR3 extends over 19 amino acids. Germline-derived CDR1 and CDR2 are SGHRS and YFSETQ. Concerning this clone itself: Its antigen is unidentified.

The source material was peripheral blood, sampled before any cancer treatment. The TCR was taken from a female donor older than 55 with stage I lung adenocarcinoma. The V and J genes are TRBV5-1 and TRBJ2-6; no definite D call. CDR3 bases: TGCGCCAGCAGCTTGGCAGTAGGCGGCAGAGGCTTTGGGGCCAACGTCCTGACTTTC. The encoded protein is CASSLAVGGRGFGANVLTF.